A single sample is the source of the 30 T cell receptor beta chains below, sequenced in a study of T cell repertoires in aging, cancer and after chemotherapy. Peripheral blood genomic DNA, not sorted cells or RNA, was the template. Rearranged V-D-J TRB sequences were amplified with a mixed TRB-A/B primer pool. TCRdb reanalysed the multiplex PCR reads using MiXCR and keeps one entry per CDR3 protein. This sample has thousands of distinct CDR3 sequences, with approximately 25% found just once. The sequenced sample was blood. These TCRs come from a human donor in good health.

Relative to its sample, this clonotype is medium-sized (0.01 to 0.1%). The chain couples TRBV6-5 to TRBJ2-2; 10 nucleotides agree with TRBD2. This CDR3 has 15 amino acids. Germline V gene sequence: CDR1 MNHEY, CDR2 SVGAGI. The V and J ends lost 11 bases and 3 bases, in that order; junction bases with no gene match: 9. For the CDR3, the DNA is TGTGCCTCCCAAGGGCTAGCGGGGGACACCGGGGAGCTGTTTTTT. Residues: CASQGLAGDTGELFF.

This clonotype is large by share. The chain combines TRBV29-1 with TRBJ2-7; D is unresolved. CDR1 is SQVTM and CDR2 is ANQGSEA in the germline V gene. V shed 7 bases and J shed 5 bases, with 15 bases lying between them. This CDR3 has 12 residues. This CDR3 is CSAIGSAHEQYF. Written as DNA, the CDR3 is TGCAGCGCCATTGGGTCGGCCCACGAGCAGTACTTC.

By share, this clonotype ranks as medium-sized. The V call is TRBV27, the J call TRBJ1-5; D gene unclear. Germline CDR1 MNHEY, CDR2 SMNVEV (reference sequence). The CDR3 is made up of 14 amino acids. Deletions cut 8 bases from V and 7 bases from J, with 18 bases between. The CDR3 DNA reads TGTGCCAGCGCCCTCGGTCCGGCAAACCAGCCCCAGCATTTT. Protein product: CASALGPANQPQHF.

This clonotype is medium-sized (0.01 to 0.1%) within its sample. The rearrangement links TRBV20-1 to TRBJ2-1, with no clear D. The V end lost 3 bases, the J end lost 8 bases, and 8 bases lay between the germline ends. The CDR3 totals 11 residues. In germline, CDR1 is DFQATT, CDR2 SNEGSKA (reference sequence). CDR3 protein: CSASPTDEQFF. DNA of the CDR3: TGCAGTGCTAGTCCGACTGATGAGCAGTTCTTC.

Sample share makes this clonotype medium-sized. The rearrangement uses TRBV6-6 and TRBJ1-6; D is uncertain. Germline CDR1 is MNHNY and CDR2 is SVGAGI (reference sequence). The CDR3 loop spans 11 amino acids. V shed 6 bases and J shed 6 bases, with 3 bases lying between them. The CDR3 protein is CASSSNSPLHF. The CDR3 DNA is TGTGCCAGCAGCTCTAATTCACCCCTCCACTTT.

This clonotype is classed as medium-sized (0.01 to 0.1%). The chain uses TRBV19 and TRBJ1-4; D is undetermined. Germline lookup yields CDR1 LNHDA and CDR2 SQIVND (reference sequence). The V and J ends lost 4 bases and 2 bases respectively, with 11 bases between them. The CDR3 is 15 amino acids. In nucleotides, the CDR3 is TGTGCCAGTAGTACGTCGGGGTCGACTAATGAAAAACTGTTTTTT. Its protein is CASSTSGSTNEKLFF.

The genes are TRBV19 and TRBJ1-2, with 10 bases that match TRBD1. This CDR3 spans 15 amino acids. The ends lost 5 bases at V and 6 bases at J; junction bases unmatched: 9. Germline V gives CDR1 LNHDA, CDR2 SQIVND (reference sequence). CDR3 DNA: TGTGCCAGTAGTGGTCCCGGGACAGGGGAGGATGGCTACACCTTC. Translated: CASSGPGTGEDGYTF. Filled out from reference TRBV19 and TRBJ1-2, the complete variable domain reads DGGITQSPKYLFRKEGQNVTLSCEQNLNHDAMYWYRQDPGQGLRLIYYSQIVNDFQKGDIAEGYSVSREKKESFPLTVTSAQKNPTAFYLCASSGPGTGEDGYTFGSGTRLTVV.

To note about this clonotype: This may be a read error: a much more frequent sequence differs by one nucleotide. The chain recombines TRBV24-1 with TRBJ1-2; D is uncertain. The germline V gene encodes CDR1 KGHDR and CDR2 SFDVKD. This CDR3 has 13 residues. V was shortened by 3 bases and J by 11 bases, with 15 bases between the two germline ends. The CDR3 nucleotides read TGTGCCACCAGTGATCCACATAAATCATATTACACCTTC. Residues: CATSDPHKSYYTF.

With regard to this clonotype: A single base separates this from a much larger clone, so it may be a read error. This sequence joins TRBV6-1 and TRBJ2-7, with 8 bases that match TRBD1. Germline CDR1 MNHNS, CDR2 SASEGT. This CDR3 has 13 amino acids. J was trimmed by 2 bases and V by 7 bases; bases with no gene match: 4. The CDR3 DNA reads TGTGCCAGCATGCAGGGACAGGCCTACGAGCAGTACTTC. This gives the protein CASMQGQAYEQYF.

This clonotype was seen more than once but under ten times. In DNA form, the CDR3 reads TGCAGTGCCCCGCCGGACAGGGCCTACGAGCAGTACGTC. As protein: CSAPPDRAYEQYV. The chain has TRBV20-1 and TRBJ2-7, with 8 bases identical to TRBD1. The CDR3 contains 13 residues. V lost 6 bases, J lost 2 bases, and 6 bases stayed unmatched. Germline V gene sequence: CDR1 DFQATT, CDR2 SNEGSKA (reference sequence).

By share of the sample, this clonotype is medium-sized (0.01 to 0.1%). This chain connects TRBV11-3 to TRBJ2-2, with 8 bases that match TRBD2. From germline, CDR1 is SGHNT and CDR2 YENEEA. The junction had 2 bases not matched to a gene; V was cut back by 1 base and J by 4 bases. The CDR3 consists of 15 residues. The CDR3 DNA is TGTGCCAGCAGCTTAGGTCTAGCGGGCACCGGGGAGCTGTTTTTT. Encoded protein: CASSLGLAGTGELFF.

This clonotype occurred a few times. The chain employs TRBV7-2 and TRBJ1-5; no reliable D call. Germline-derived CDR1 and CDR2 are SGHTA and FQGNSA. The V end was cut by 0 bases, the J end by 1 base, with 1 base between. CDR3 length: 13 amino acids. The CDR3 coding sequence is TGTGCCAGCAGCTTAGCAAGCAATCAGCCCCAGCATTTT. Protein product: CASSLASNQPQHF.

This CDR3 reads CASSLVRTSGGYNEQFF. The DNA of the CDR3 is TGTGCCAGCAGCCTAGTCAGGACTAGCGGGGGCTACAATGAGCAGTTCTTC. The J gene is TRBJ2-1, the V gene TRBV4-2; 13 positions match TRBD2. CDR1 and CDR2 (germline): LGHNA, YNFKEQ. V shed 4 bases and J 3 bases; nucleotides not matched to a gene: 6. This CDR3 spans 17 amino acids.

V is TRBV2 and J is TRBJ1-2; D is unresolved. There are 13 residues in the CDR3. The germline V and J ends were trimmed by 3 bases and 4 bases, with 9 bases remaining between them. CDR1 and CDR2 from the germline V gene are SNHLY and FYNNEI. The CDR3 is CASSDSATYGYTF. The CDR3 DNA reads as TGTGCCAGCAGTGACAGTGCAACCTATGGCTACACCTTC.

This clonotype was seen more than once but under ten times. This sequence joins TRBV4-1 and TRBJ2-1; no clear D. This CDR3 region has 15 residues. Trimming pared 1 base from V and 3 bases from J, leaving 10 bases between. From germline, CDR1 is MGHRA and CDR2 YSYEKL. CDR3 loop: CASSQVDTLYNEQFF. The CDR3 DNA reads as TGCGCCAGCAGCCAAGTAGATACCCTCTACAATGAGCAGTTCTTC.

This clonotype is judged medium-sized (0.01 to 0.1%). The J gene is TRBJ1-1, the V gene TRBV30; 8 positions agree with TRBD1. V shed 8 bases, J shed 4 bases, and the junction held 3 bases outside the gene matches. Germline CDR1 reads GTSNPN; CDR2 reads SVGIG (reference sequence). This CDR3 is 11 amino acids long. The CDR3 protein is CAGQGGTEAFF. The CDR3 nucleotides are TGTGCCGGACAGGGCGGCACTGAAGCTTTCTTT.

This clonotype rates as medium-sized (0.01 to 0.1%). V is TRBV12-3 or TRBV12-4 and J is TRBJ2-3, with D maybe TRBD1 (5 bases). The CDR3 spans 15 residues. Trimming took off 8 bases at V and 0 bases at J, with 15 bases between the two ends. CDR3 DNA: TGTGCCAGCCACACTACAGGAGCTAGCACAGATACGCAGTATTTT. Encoded protein: CASHTTGASTDTQYF.

This clonotype is deemed medium-sized. The CDR3, as DNA: TGTGCCAGCAGTTCGCAGGACCGGGGGGAGACCCAGTACTTC. Translation gives CASSSQDRGETQYF. The J gene is TRBJ2-5, the V gene TRBV27; D perhaps matches TRBD2 (6 bases). The CDR3 totals 14 residues. V lost 4 bases to trimming and J lost 5 bases, with 14 bases between them. Germline loops: CDR1 MNHEY, CDR2 SMNVEV (reference sequence).

The chain is built from TRBV4-1 and TRBJ2-2, with 8 bases lining up with TRBD1. With V trimmed by 0 bases and J by 8 bases, 14 bases remained unmatched. The V gene's germline CDR1 is MGHRA and CDR2 YSYEKL. The CDR3 runs to 18 residues. This CDR3 reads CASSQEARQGAAGGELFF. CDR3 DNA sequence: TGCGCCAGCAGCCAAGAGGCTAGGCAGGGGGCGGCCGGAGGGGAGCTGTTTTTT.

J is TRBJ2-7 and V is TRBV20-1; 9 bases are shared with TRBD2. The V gene end was trimmed by 0 bases and the J gene end by 4 bases; junction bases not matched to a gene: 7. Germline V gene data show CDR1 as DFQATT and CDR2 as SNEGSKA (reference sequence). The CDR3 is 15 amino acids. The chain's CDR3 is CSARDSGLAEYEQYV. In DNA, the CDR3 is TGCAGTGCTAGAGATTCGGGACTAGCTGAATACGAGCAGTACGTC.

This clonotype is medium-sized. The chain combines TRBV7-2 with TRBJ1-1; D ambiguous. Germline-derived CDR1 and CDR2 are SGHTA and FQGNSA. CDR3 length: 14 amino acids. The germline V and J ends were trimmed by 2 bases and 2 bases, with 9 bases remaining between them. The CDR3 sequence is CASSLIGRNTEAFF. CDR3 sequence (DNA): TGTGCCAGCAGCTTAATAGGGCGAAACACTGAAGCTTTCTTT.

This clonotype appeared once. The rearrangement uses TRBV11-3 and TRBJ2-3, with D unclear. The CDR3 is 12 residues long. CDR1 is SGHNT and CDR2 is YENEEA in the germline V gene. Trimming pared 5 bases from V and 6 bases from J, leaving 9 bases between. The CDR3 loop reads CASSLGPDTQYF. CDR3 bases: TGTGCCAGCAGCCTCGGGCCGGATACGCAGTATTTT.

The chain recombines TRBV11-3 with TRBJ2-7, with 8 bases fitting TRBD1. Trimming removed 5 bases from V and 5 bases from J; junction bases left unmatched: 8. CDR3 length equals 14 residues. CDR1 and CDR2 from the germline V gene are SGHNT and YENEEA. As DNA, the CDR3 is TGTGCCAGCAGCAGTCGGACAGGGTTAAACGAGCAGTACGTC. This translates into CASSSRTGLNEQYV.

This clonotype came up a few times. The CDR3 DNA sequence: TGTGCCAGCAGCCCAGGTTTTCTGGAGACCCAGTACTTC. Protein product: CASSPGFLETQYF. This chain uses TRBV11-3 with TRBJ2-5, with D unclear. This CDR3 region has 13 residues. From germline, CDR1 is SGHNT and CDR2 YENEEA. V dropped 5 bases and J dropped 5 bases, with 12 bases sitting between them.

This clonotype occurred a few times. The gene calls are TRBV19 and TRBJ2-1; 7 bases are shared with TRBD1. Per germline, CDR1 LNHDA and CDR2 SQIVND (reference sequence). V shed 5 bases and J 9 bases; nucleotides not matched to a gene: 7. The CDR3 sequence is 13 residues long. CDR3 DNA sequence: TGTGCCAGTAGTCCAAACAGGGGTGGTGAGCAGTTCTTC. It encodes CASSPNRGGEQFF.

A remark on this clonotype: The junction departs from the called germline gene at one end, perhaps through a read error. The chain combines TRBV20-1 with TRBJ2-7; 9 bases match TRBD1. Germline-derived CDR1 and CDR2 are DFQATT and SNEGSKA (reference sequence). This CDR3 has 16 amino acids. In DNA form, the CDR3 reads TGCAGTGCTAGAGATCCTATGGTACAGGGGGCCCACGAGAAGTACTTC. Its translation is CSARDPMVQGAHEKYF.

As to this clonotype: A read error may be the cause here, since a much bigger clone is one base away. The chain employs TRBV18 and TRBJ2-5; no clear D gene. This CDR3 contains 11 residues. Trimming left V 8 bases short and J 1 base short, with 5 bases between. From germline, CDR1 is KGHSH and CDR2 LQKENI. CDR3 bases: TGTGCCAGCACATTCCAAGAGACCCAGTACTTC. Its protein is CASTFQETQYF.

The chain carries TRBV7-3 and TRBJ2-2; 9 bases map to TRBD2. Germline V gene sequence: CDR1 SGHTA, CDR2 FQGTGA. This CDR3 spans 15 amino acids. The V and J ends lost 2 bases and 7 bases, in that order; junction bases with no gene match: 5. The CDR3 protein is CASSLDSGSGGELFF. The CDR3, as DNA: TGTGCCAGCAGCTTAGATAGCGGGAGTGGCGGGGAGCTGTTTTTT. Filled out from reference TRBV7-3 and TRBJ2-2, the complete variable domain reads GAGVSQTPSNKVTEKGKYVELRCDPISGHTALYWYRQSLGQGPEFLIYFQGTGAADDSGLPNDRFFAVRPEGSVSTLKIQRTERGDSAVYLCASSLDSGSGGELFFGEGSRLTVL.

V gene TRBV27 combines with J gene TRBJ2-3; unclear D gene. Germline CDR1 is MNHEY and CDR2 is SMNVEV (reference sequence). The length of the CDR3 is 13 residues. V was pared by 0 bases and J by 5 bases, with 6 bases between. CDR3 residues: CASSLSSIDTQYF. The CDR3 DNA reads as TGTGCCAGCAGTTTATCATCGATAGATACGCAGTATTTT.

The sample holds a few counts of this clonotype. This sequence joins TRBV20-1 and TRBJ1-4; 12 nucleotides line up with TRBD1. V lost 0 bases to trimming and J lost 2 bases; unmatched junction nucleotides: 7. The CDR3 sequence is 18 residues long. Looked up from germline, CDR1 is DFQATT and CDR2 is SNEGSKA (reference sequence). CDR3 nucleotide sequence: TGCAGTGCTAGAGATCGAATGGGACAGGGGGCGACTAATGAAAAACTGTTTTTT. It encodes CSARDRMGQGATNEKLFF.